The present T cell receptor beta chain was sequenced within a study of cytomegalovirus exposure and HLA in healthy donors. Notes on the study in general: Associated with cytomegalovirus, according to the listing, were 150 to 200 TCR beta chains. In vitro confirmation showed three CMV-associated chains to be CMV antigen specific. While the bulk of TCR sequences proved rare, some public TCRs turned up in many donors.

As to this clone: What it binds is not known.

The data were produced by immunoSEQ multiplex PCR, yet TCRdb's version contains in-frame clones alone and is incomplete. The table has about 150,000 clones, 86% seen once. The CDR3 sequence is 12 residues long. With 6 bases clipped from V and 5 bases from J, the junction kept 4 bases outside the gene matches. The V gene's germline CDR1 is SQVTM and CDR2 ANQGSEA. The sequence was obtained from a man aged 18 to 30 in good health and CMV-seropositive. This chain joins TRBV29-1 and TRBJ1-1; 9 bases are a match to TRBD1. The source material was PBMCs. The CDR3 region has the DNA TGCAGCGTGGGACAGGGTTGGACTGAAGCTTTCTTT. Translating it yields CSVGQGWTEAFF.